This TCR beta chain is drawn from a study of T cell clones after liver transplantation. At the level of the study: Pre-transplant mixed lymphocyte reactions yielded third-party-reactive TCRbeta sequences as comparators for graft-donor-reactive sequences.

Here immunoSEQ multiplex PCR was the method, and the copy in TCRdb shows in-frame clones only, minus some. The table records tens of thousands of clones, 80% of them present only once. Thawed unstimulated PBMCs were FACS-sorted by CD3, CD4 and CD8 into two populations. Trimming took off 6 bases at V and 2 bases at J, with 11 bases between the two ends. The CDR3 is 15 residues long. CDR1 is MDHEN, CDR2 SYDVKM, per germline. The table lists this clone with a few counts. The source was CD4+ T cells from blood, collected 12 months after liver transplant. The receptor was derived from a human patient who received a liver transplant. Some of these T cells may belong to the graft donor. The chain combines TRBV28 with TRBJ2-6; weak D call: TRBD1 (6 bases). The CDR3 DNA sequence: TGTGCCAGCAGGGATAAGGGGGCTGGGGCCAACGTCCTGACTTTC. This gives the protein CASRDKGAGANVLTF.